The clone carrying this T cell receptor beta chain has only a few counts. This entry belongs to a study of cytotoxic CD8 clonotypes in ibrutinib-treated CLL. Study-level information: Responses: approximately 24 partial, 2 complete; after median roughly 5.5 years, around 14 stayed remitted, approximately twelve progressed.

The table came from immunoSEQ multiplex PCR; TCRdb's copy has only in-frame clones and leaves some out. The sample carries some 310,000 clones, about 80% recorded once. The V segment lost 4 bases and the J segment 8 bases; nucleotides outside the gene matches: 6. The length of the CDR3 is 13 residues. Germline V gene data show CDR1 as SNHLY and CDR2 as FYNNEI. Sequencing was performed on PBMCs, taken before ibrutinib treatment. The chain combines TRBV2 with TRBJ1-2; 8 bases align to TRBD1. This TCR came from a human donor with chronic lymphocytic leukemia. CDR3 nucleotide sequence: TGTGCCAGCAGTGTGGACAGGGTAAGCGGCTACACCTTC. Protein sequence: CASSVDRVSGYTF.